This T cell receptor (beta chain) was found in a study of cytomegalovirus exposure and HLA in healthy donors. General study points: The majority of CMV-associated TCR beta chains were reported as apparently HLA-restricted in a later analysis. Approximately 18,000 TCR beta sequences were associated with HLA alleles at 0.05 false discovery rate in a later analysis. A link between a missense DCLRE1C variant and TCR beta V- and J-gene trimming emerged from a later analysis. According to an earlier analysis, most TCR beta V segments yielded productive rearrangements about 87% or about 30% of the time.

The PCR employed 60 Vbeta primers together with 13 Jbeta primers. Some clones are missing from TCRdb's copy, which holds only in-frame ones; the method was immunoSEQ multiplex PCR. Of more than 150,000 clones detected, 80% to 85% appear once; the ten largest clones hold about 2.3%. On this clone: Its specificity is not known.

V lost 1 base to trimming and J lost 6 bases, with 11 bases between them. CDR1 is LGHNA, CDR2 YSLEER, per germline. CDR3 length: 14 amino acids. This sequence was found in a woman aged 30 to 39 in good health and CMV-seronegative. The sample consisted of PBMCs. V is TRBV4-3 and J is TRBJ2-3, with no clear D. CDR3 bases: TGCGCCAGCAGCCAAGCTCTGAGGATGGATACGCAGTATTTT. Its translation is CASSQALRMDTQYF.